Listed below are T cell receptor beta chains from one sample, sequenced in a study of OX40 agonist ivuxolimab in advanced cancers. The table came from immunoSEQ multiplex PCR; TCRdb's copy has only in-frame clones and leaves some out. The top ten clones hold about 7% of a sample with fewer than 85,000 clones, about four fifths of them seen once. Source: CD4+ or CD8+ T cells sorted from blood, taken in a trial of the OX40 agonist ivuxolimab. These TCRs come from an adult with an advanced solid tumor such as melanoma, head and neck, liver or kidney cancer. CDR3s include the opening cysteine and the closing phenylalanine or tryptophan. A D gene is named only where the DNA matches it firmly.

>-|TRBV9
CASSGQRRNTIYF
>-|TRBV7-9
CASSSAGRSTDTQYF
>-|TRBV6-6
CASNEGEKLFF
>-|TRBV18
CASSPNTDYGYTF
>-|TRBV5-6
CASSSQSVLTEAFF
>-|TRBV28
CASSFDRRGEQYF
>TRBD1|TRBV19
CASSREQGEYNSPLHF
>-|TRBV13
CASSPSTDLNTEAFF
>-|TRBV20-1
CSAGHNEQFF
>-|TRBV6-6
CASSYSSSADTQYF
>-|TRBV7-2
CASSLDVDGYEQYF
>-|TRBV2
CASSRSSITDTQYF
>-|TRBV7-6
CASSLAAGRQETQYF
>-|TRBV28
CASRGHSFGTYTYEQYF
>-|TRBV29-1
CSVNRENTEAFF
>-|TRBV10-1
CASSDGGLAKNIQYF
>-|TRBV30
CAWSGNPGNTEAFF
>-|TRBV21-1
CASSRRPSSSTEGKETQYF
>-|TRBV5-4
CASSEEQVGVFSNSPLHF
>-|TRBV7-7
CASSTSLRETQYF
>TRBD2|TRBV5-4
CASSLEIGTTDSYNEQFF
>-|TRBV7-9
CASSSDSNTDTQYF
>TRBD1|TRBV7-2
CATKEGQGNNEQFF
>-|TRBV27
CASSRVKESGANVLTF
>-|TRBV7-2
CASSFMGGLQETQYF
>-|TRBV28
CASWANTDTQYF
>TRBD2|TRBV7-3
CASSLKGGLAGDYEQFF
>TRBD2|TRBV27
CASSPAGLAGHYEQYF
>TRBD1|TRBV18
CASSPLGQVDTGELFF
>-|TRBV28
CASSLWGWGTSSGANVLTF
>TRBD1|TRBV5-6
CASSWSGQGNEQYF
>-|TRBV6-6
CASSYSNSRSDTQYF